One and the same sample provided the 5 T cell receptor beta chains below, sequenced in a study of blood T cell repertoires in COVID-19. Sequencing was performed with immunoSEQ multiplex PCR; in TCRdb, only in-frame clones are kept and a portion is missing. This table has tens of thousands of clones, 75% to 85% appearing once. Input material: peripheral blood. These receptors all stem from a man aged 45-65 years with COVID-19, enrolled during active disease.

The rearrangement joins TRBV19 to TRBJ2-2; unclear D gene. V lost 4 bases, J lost 3 bases, and 9 bases lay in between. Germline assignment: CDR1 LNHDA and CDR2 SQIVND (reference sequence). The CDR3 length is 14 residues. The CDR3 reads CASSTTRDTGELFF. CDR3 sequence (DNA): TGTGCCAGTAGTACTACCCGGGACACCGGGGAGCTGTTTTTT.

The V gene is TRBV18, the J gene TRBJ2-2; D not resolved. CDR3 length: 14 residues. Trimming took off 5 bases at V and 6 bases at J, with 13 bases between the two ends. Per germline, CDR1 KGHSH and CDR2 LQKENI. In DNA form, the CDR3 reads TGTGCCAGCTCAGAGCTCGAGAGGTCCGGGGAGCTGTTTTTT. Amino acids: CASSELERSGELFF.

This chain connects TRBV18 to TRBJ2-7; TRBD1 is a possible D gene (5 bases). The V end was cut by 4 bases, the J end by 3 bases, with 10 bases between. This CDR3 has 13 amino acids. In germline, CDR1 is KGHSH, CDR2 LQKENI. CDR3 bases: TGTGCCAGCTCACGACAGTTTAACTACGAGCAGTACTTC. It encodes CASSRQFNYEQYF. The full variable domain, its missing parts supplied by reference TRBV18 and TRBJ2-7, is NAGVMQNPRHLVRRRGQEARLRCSPMKGHSHVYWYRQLPEEGLKFMVYLQKENIIDESGMPKERFSAEFPKEGPSILRIQQVVRGDSAAYFCASSRQFNYEQYFGPGTRLTVT.

The chain recombines TRBV4-1 with TRBJ2-7, with TRBD2 identical over 7 bases. Germline assignment: CDR1 MGHRA and CDR2 YSYEKL. The CDR3 has 16 residues. Trimming at V came to 0 bases and at J to 6 bases, leaving 11 bases not matched to a gene. The CDR3 DNA is TGCGCCAGCAGCCAAGAGGGGGGGTCCGCCTCTGGCGAGCAGTACTTC. Translating it yields CASSQEGGSASGEQYF.

The chain carries TRBV7-3 and TRBJ2-7; D is perhaps TRBD1 (5 bases). Trimming removed 5 bases from V and 2 bases from J, with 10 bases in between. Germline assignment: CDR1 SGHTA and CDR2 FQGTGA. This CDR3 has 13 residues. CDR3 residues: CASSLDRAYEQYF. DNA of the CDR3: TGTGCCAGCAGCCTAGACAGAGCCTACGAGCAGTACTTC.